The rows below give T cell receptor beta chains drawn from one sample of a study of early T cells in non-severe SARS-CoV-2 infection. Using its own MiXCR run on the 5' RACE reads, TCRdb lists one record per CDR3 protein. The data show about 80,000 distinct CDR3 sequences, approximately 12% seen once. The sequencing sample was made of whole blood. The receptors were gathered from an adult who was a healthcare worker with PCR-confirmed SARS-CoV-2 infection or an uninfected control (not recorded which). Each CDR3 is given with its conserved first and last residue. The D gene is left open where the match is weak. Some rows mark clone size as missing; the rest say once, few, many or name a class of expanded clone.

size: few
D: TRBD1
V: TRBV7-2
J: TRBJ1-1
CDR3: CASSFRQGSTEAFF
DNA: TGTGCCAGCAGCTTCCGACAGGGGAGCACTGAAGCTTTCTTT

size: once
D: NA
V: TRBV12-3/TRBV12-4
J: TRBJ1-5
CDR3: CASSLDSLYNQPQHF
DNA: TGTGCCAGCAGCCTAGATAGTCTTTACAATCAGCCCCAGCATTTT

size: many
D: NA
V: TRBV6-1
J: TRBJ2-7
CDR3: CASSEGRGAEQYF
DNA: TGTGCCAGCAGTGAAGGCCGGGGGGCCGAGCAGTACTTC

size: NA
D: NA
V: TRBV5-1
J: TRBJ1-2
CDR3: CASSSPPGVVYGYTF
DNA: TGCGCCAGCAGCTCTCCTCCGGGGGTGGTCTATGGCTACACCTTC

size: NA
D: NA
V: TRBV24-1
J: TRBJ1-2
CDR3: CPTRPAAGSSYGYTF
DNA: TGTCCCACCCGCCCCGCAGCGGGGAGCTCCTATGGCTACACCTTC

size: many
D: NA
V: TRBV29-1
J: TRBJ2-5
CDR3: CSVEVTMGETQYF
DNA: TGCAGCGTTGAGGTCACCATGGGGGAGACCCAGTACTTC

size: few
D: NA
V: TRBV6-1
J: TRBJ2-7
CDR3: CASSEPYGEGPEQYF
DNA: TGTGCCAGCAGTGAACCTTACGGCGAGGGACCCGAGCAGTACTTC

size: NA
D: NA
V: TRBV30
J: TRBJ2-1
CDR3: CAFPLSGTYNEQFF
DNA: TGTGCCTTCCCCCTGAGCGGTACCTACAATGAGCAGTTCTTC

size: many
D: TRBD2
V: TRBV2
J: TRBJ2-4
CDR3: CASSEEGLAGGGAKNIQYF
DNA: TGTGCCAGCAGTGAAGAAGGGCTAGCGGGAGGCGGAGCCAAAAACATTCAGTACTTC

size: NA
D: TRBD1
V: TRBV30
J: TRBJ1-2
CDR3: CAWSPGGQGSSYTF
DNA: TGTGCCTGGAGTCCGGGGGGACAGGGCTCGTCCTACACCTTC

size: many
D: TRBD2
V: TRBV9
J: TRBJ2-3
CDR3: CASSSSLLAGDSSTDTQYF
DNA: TGTGCCAGCAGCTCCTCTTTACTAGCGGGCGATTCTAGCACAGATACGCAGTATTTT

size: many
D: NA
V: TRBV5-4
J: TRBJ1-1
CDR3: CASSPGRGSEAFF
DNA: TGTGCCAGCAGCCCGGGGCGCGGGTCTGAAGCTTTCTTT

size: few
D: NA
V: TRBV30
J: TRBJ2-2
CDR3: CAWSVRWTGELFF
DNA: TGTGCCTGGAGTGTACGGTGGACCGGGGAGCTGTTTTTT

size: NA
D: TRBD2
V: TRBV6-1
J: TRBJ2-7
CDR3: CASSEASGRAVYEQYF
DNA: TGTGCCAGCAGTGAAGCTAGCGGGAGGGCCGTCTACGAGCAGTACTTC

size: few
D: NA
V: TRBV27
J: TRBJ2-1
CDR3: CASSLQGGSYNEQFF
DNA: TGTGCCAGCAGTCTACAGGGCGGATCCTACAATGAGCAGTTCTTC

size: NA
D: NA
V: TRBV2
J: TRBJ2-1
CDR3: CASSYSSSSYNEQFF
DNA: TGTGCCAGCAGTTACAGTTCGAGCTCCTACAATGAGCAGTTCTTC

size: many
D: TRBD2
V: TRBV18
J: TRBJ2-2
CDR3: CASSPRGLAFTGELFF
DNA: TGTGCCAGCTCACCACGGGGACTAGCCTTCACCGGGGAGCTGTTTTTT

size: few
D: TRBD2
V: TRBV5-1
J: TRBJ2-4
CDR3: CASSLGGLAGPNIQYF
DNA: TGCGCCAGCAGCTTGGGGGGACTAGCGGGTCCCAACATTCAGTACTTC

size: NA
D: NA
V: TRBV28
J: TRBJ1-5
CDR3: CASRTPNQPQHF
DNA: TGTGCCAGTCGGACACCAAATCAGCCCCAGCATTTT

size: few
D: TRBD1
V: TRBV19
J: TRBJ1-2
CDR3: CASRTPRQGHYGYTF
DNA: TGTGCCAGTAGAACGCCGCGACAGGGCCACTATGGCTACACCTTC

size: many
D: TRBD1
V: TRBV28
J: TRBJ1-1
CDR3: CASRPSKTGRSEAFF
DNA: TGTGCCAGCAGACCTTCTAAGACAGGGAGAAGTGAAGCTTTCTTT